These 17 T cell receptor beta chains were all obtained from the same sample, sequenced in a study of T-cell memory formation after mild COVID-19. TCRdb reprocessed the 5' RACE reads via MiXCR and lists one record per CDR3 protein. Of hundreds of thousands of distinct CDR3 sequences listed, roughly 25% are singletons. Sequenced input: PBMCs or a T cell subset sorted from them (not recorded which). Receptors were obtained from an adult woman who had mild COVID-19 (a few samples of this study predate the infection). Cell type and time point are not known.

The V and J genes are TRBV6-6 and TRBJ2-7; 12 bases line up with TRBD1. With 2 bases clipped from V and 6 bases from J, the junction kept 14 bases outside the gene matches. The CDR3 contains 18 residues. Looked up from germline, CDR1 is MNHNY and CDR2 is SVGAGI (reference sequence). CDR3 nucleotide sequence: TGTGCCAGCAGTTACCTGCTAACCGGGACAGGGGGCCGGGGCGAGCAGTACTTC. Translating it yields CASSYLLTGTGGRGEQYF.

This clonotype was found a few times. The rearrangement uses TRBV23-1 and TRBJ2-1, with 12 bases lining up with TRBD2. TRBV23-1 is an open reading frame, and its role is uncertain. The junction had 4 bases not matched to a gene; V was cut back by 0 bases and J by 7 bases. The CDR3 runs 16 residues. The chain's CDR3 is CASSQSSTSGRNEQFF. The CDR3 DNA sequence: TGCGCCAGCAGTCAATCGTCAACTAGCGGGAGGAATGAGCAGTTCTTC.

This rearrangement joins TRBV9 to TRBJ2-5; D is unclear. CDR3 length equals 15 residues. The V end was cut by 4 bases, the J end by 2 bases, with 15 bases between. In germline, CDR1 is SGDLS, CDR2 YYNGEE. The CDR3 sequence: CASSPQHYSQETQYF. In DNA, the CDR3 is TGTGCCAGCAGCCCGCAGCACTACAGTCAAGAGACCCAGTACTTC.

In its sample, this clonotype was seen a few times. This chain uses TRBV24-1 with TRBJ2-2; D is possibly TRBD1 (5 bases). The CDR3 is made up of 15 amino acids. Germline V lookup: CDR1 KGHDR, CDR2 SFDVKD. The germline V and J ends were trimmed by 0 bases and 1 base, with 5 bases remaining between them. CDR3 DNA: TGTGCCACCAGTGATTTGACAGGGAACACCGGGGAGCTGTTTTTT. As protein: CATSDLTGNTGELFF.

The chain uses TRBV25-1 and TRBJ2-1, with 10 bases matching TRBD2. V dropped 6 bases and J dropped 2; count of bases not matched to a gene: 7. The CDR3 runs to 16 residues. CDR1 and CDR2 from the germline V gene are MGHDK and SYGVNS. The CDR3 bases are TGTGCCAGCAGAGCTAGCGGGAGTCTGGCCTACAATGAGCAGTTCTTC. Residues: CASRASGSLAYNEQFF.

This clonotype turned up a few times. The chain is built from TRBV30 and TRBJ2-2; 9 bases agree with TRBD2. This CDR3 is built from 19 residues. Germline V gives CDR1 GTSNPN, CDR2 SVGIG (reference sequence). The junction had 15 bases not matched to a gene; V was cut back by 0 bases and J by 4 bases. This CDR3 reads CAWSVRGRAGLDGTGELFF. In DNA, the CDR3 is TGTGCCTGGAGTGTACGCGGGAGGGCCGGGCTGGACGGCACCGGGGAGCTGTTTTTT.

Of note for this clonotype: One end of the junction is discordant with germline, which a read error may explain. The chain has TRBV7-2 and TRBJ1-1, with D unclear. Germline V gene sequence: CDR1 SGHTA, CDR2 FQGNSA. This CDR3 is 15 amino acids long. CDR3 amino acids: CASSLNLGSNTEALF. CDR3 bases: TGTGCCAGCAGCTTAAACTTGGGCTCGAACACTGAAGCTTTATTT. Complete variable domain (other parts from reference TRBV7-2 and TRBJ1-1): GAGVSQSPSNKVTEKGKDVELRCDPISGHTALYWYRQSLGQGLEFLIYFQGNSAPDKSGLPSDRFSAERTGGSVSTLTIQRTQQEDSAVYLCASSLNLGSNTEALFGQGTRLTVV.

This rearrangement joins TRBV20-1 to TRBJ2-7, with TRBD2 identical over 9 bases. V shed 5 bases and J 7 bases; nucleotides not matched to a gene: 12. The germline gives CDR1 DFQATT, CDR2 SNEGSKA (reference sequence). This CDR3 comprises 14 residues. The CDR3 spells CSAPVAGASGEQYF. The CDR3 DNA follows: TGCAGTGCTCCGGTAGCGGGGGCCTCGGGGGAGCAGTACTTC.

The J gene is TRBJ1-1, the V gene TRBV7-9, with 7 bases that match TRBD1. Germline CDR1 reads SEHNR; CDR2 reads FQNEAQ (reference sequence). CDR3 length: 14 amino acids. Trimming cost V 6 bases and J 3 bases; bases outside gene matches: 7. The CDR3 sequence is CASRQGGRDTEAFF. For the CDR3, the DNA is TGTGCCAGCAGGCAGGGGGGTAGGGACACTGAAGCTTTCTTT.

The chain combines TRBV7-9 with TRBJ2-1; TRBD2 is a possible D gene (5 bases). Germline V gene lookup returns CDR1 SEHNR and CDR2 FQNEAQ (reference sequence). Trimming stripped 1 base from V and 5 bases from J, with 27 bases between. This CDR3 is 20 amino acids long. The CDR3, as DNA: TGTGCCAGCAGCTTAGGGCCGACCCCCCCCCGGGCTAGCTGGGACAATGAGCAGTTCTTC. Its protein product is CASSLGPTPPRASWDNEQFF.

This clonotype was picked up many times. The chain combines TRBV5-1 with TRBJ2-5; possible D gene TRBD2, 6 bases. Looked up from germline, CDR1 is SGHRS and CDR2 is YFSETQ. CDR3 length equals 16 residues. V was shortened by 1 base and J by 2 bases, with 15 bases between the two germline ends. The CDR3 sequence is CASSLWIPGVQETQYF. The DNA for the CDR3 is TGCGCCAGCAGCTTGTGGATTCCGGGAGTTCAAGAGACCCAGTACTTC.

The chain combines TRBV29-1 with TRBJ2-7; no firm D call. The V end lost 5 bases, the J end lost 0 bases, and 2 bases lay between the germline ends. The V gene's germline CDR1 is SQVTM and CDR2 ANQGSEA. CDR3 length equals 10 residues. The CDR3 sequence: CSVLSYEQYF. In nucleotides, the CDR3 is TGCAGCGTTCTCTCCTACGAGCAGTACTTC.

This clonotype was found a few times. The chain links TRBV6-2 or TRBV6-3 to TRBJ2-1; the match to TRBD2 covers 10 bases. Germline V gives CDR1 MNHEY, CDR2 SVGEGT. The CDR3 sequence is 17 residues long. Trimming at V came to 2 bases and at J to 7 bases, leaving 11 bases not matched to a gene. The CDR3 spells CASSYGIKREGKNEQFF. CDR3 coding DNA: TGTGCCAGCAGTTACGGGATTAAGCGGGAGGGTAAGAATGAGCAGTTCTTC.

This clonotype was observed a handful of times. The J gene is TRBJ2-7, the V gene TRBV29-1; the D gene is possibly TRBD1 (6 bases). Germline loops: CDR1 SQVTM, CDR2 ANQGSEA. The length of the CDR3 is 13 residues. V lost 5 bases and J 4 bases, leaving 15 bases between the germline ends. The CDR3 DNA is TGCAGCGTTAGAACAGGGACGTCGTACGAGCAGTACTTC. Its protein is CSVRTGTSYEQYF.

The V gene is TRBV24-1, the J gene TRBJ2-7; D might be TRBD1 (6 bases). V lost 6 bases to trimming and J lost 2 bases, with 13 bases between them. Germline CDR1 and CDR2: KGHDR and SFDVKD. The CDR3 length is 14 residues. The CDR3 loop reads CATSSGQSPYEQYF. Here the CDR3 DNA reads TGTGCCACCAGTTCTGGACAGAGCCCCTACGAGCAGTACTTC.

This chain links TRBV5-6 with TRBJ2-3; D may correspond to TRBD1 or TRBD2 (7 bases each). The CDR3 covers 15 residues. V was pared by 1 base and J by 8 bases, with 17 bases between. Germline loops: CDR1 SGHDT, CDR2 YYEEEE. CDR3 in amino acids: CASSLPGTRGGTQYF. In DNA, the CDR3 is TGTGCCAGCAGCTTGCCCGGGACCAGGGGGGGTACGCAGTATTTT.

V is TRBV5-1 and J is TRBJ2-1; D might be TRBD2 (6 bases). V gave up 5 bases and J gave up 6 bases, with 18 bases separating them. Germline V lookup: CDR1 SGHRS, CDR2 YFSETQ. This CDR3 comprises 15 residues. The CDR3 DNA reads TGCGCCAGCAGTAGCGTAGGATCCGGGGGCAATGAGCAGTTCTTC. It specifies CASSSVGSGGNEQFF. Together with reference TRBV5-1 and TRBJ2-1, the CDR3 gives the full variable domain: KAGVTQTPRYLIKTRGQQVTLSCSPISGHRSVSWYQQTPGQGLQFLFEYFSETQRNKGNFPGRFSGRQFSNSRSEMNVSTLELGDSALYLCASSSVGSGGNEQFFGPGTRLTVL.